This TCR beta chain originates from a study of molecular identifiers for immune sequencing clone quantification. This clonotype was seen ten or more times. This may be a read error: a much more frequent sequence differs by one nucleotide. This CDR3 has 11 amino acids. V was pared by 4 bases and J by 3 bases, with 2 bases between. Germline V gives CDR1 SGHTA, CDR2 FQGNSA. TCRdb used MiXCR to reprocess the PCR reads, holding one entry per CDR3 protein. Counted here are more than 85,000 distinct CDR3 sequences, about 32% occurring once; the ten biggest clones make up 9.7%. V usage is TRBV7-2 and J usage is TRBJ2-3; D gene unclear. The sequencing sample was made of naive CD8+ T cells from blood, with Jurkat cell RNA spiked in. The subset: FACS-sorted CD8+CD4-CCR7+CD45RA+ naive T cells. This TCR derives from a human donor in good health. Some libraries in this study had Jurkat cell RNA spiked in. CDR3 sequence (DNA): TGTGCCAGCAGCTGGACAGATACGCAGTATTTT. Translating it yields CASSWTDTQYF.